This section outlines one T cell receptor beta chain sequence together with its context. The data are from a study of blood T cell repertoires in COVID-19. Study-level background: Acute and convalescent COVID-19 specimens originated in the United States, Italy and Spain. Sample material is recorded as cDNA or gDNA derived from T cells, B-cell-depleted T cells, or PBMCs.

Repertoires were generated with immunoSEQ multiplex PCR, while TCRdb's copy carries only in-frame clones and drops some. The sample gives 150,000 to 200,000 clones, roughly four fifths of which show up once; 9.5% to 13% is in the top ten. CDR1 is LNHNV and CDR2 is YYDKDF in the germline V gene (reference sequence). This CDR3 spans 19 amino acids. Trimming shortened V by 1 base and J by 0 bases, and 19 bases separated the two germline ends. This clonotype was sampled from a human donor in a cohort sampled during active COVID-19. The chain combines TRBV15 with TRBJ2-1, with TRBD2 as a possible D gene (7 bases). Sequencing was done on a sample of peripheral blood. The CDR3 DNA follows: TGTGCCACCAGCAGAGCTTGGAGGGCGGGGGCTAACTCCTACAATGAGCAGTTCTTC. Protein: CATSRAWRAGANSYNEQFF.